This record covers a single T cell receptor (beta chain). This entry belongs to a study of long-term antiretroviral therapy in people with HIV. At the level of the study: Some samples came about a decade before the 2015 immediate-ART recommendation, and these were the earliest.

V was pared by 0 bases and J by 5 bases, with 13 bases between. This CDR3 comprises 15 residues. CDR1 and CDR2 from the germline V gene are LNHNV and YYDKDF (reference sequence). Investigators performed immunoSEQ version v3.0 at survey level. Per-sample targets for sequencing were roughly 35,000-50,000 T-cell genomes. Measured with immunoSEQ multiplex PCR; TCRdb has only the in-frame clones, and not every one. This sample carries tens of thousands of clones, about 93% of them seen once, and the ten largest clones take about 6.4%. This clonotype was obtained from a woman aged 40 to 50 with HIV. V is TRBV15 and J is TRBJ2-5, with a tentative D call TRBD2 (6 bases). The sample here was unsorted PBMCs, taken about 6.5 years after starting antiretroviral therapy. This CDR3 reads CATSRDPSGLETQYF. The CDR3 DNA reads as TGTGCCACCAGCAGAGACCCCAGCGGGTTGGAGACCCAGTACTTC.